This TCR beta chain came from a study of neoadjuvant anti-PD-1 for oral cavity cancer. Study in general: Nivolumab at 3 mg/kg was mostly given biweekly, three to four doses, pre-surgery. Patients without progression received a fourth nivolumab dose around day 43, then surgical resection on days 50-56.

Study observations and caveats: Pretreatment Treg/Th17 ratio correlated inversely with post-treatment tumor clonality.

Trimming cost V 2 bases and J 2 bases; bases outside gene matches: 6. The V gene's germline CDR1 is SGHNT and CDR2 YYREEE (reference sequence). The CDR3 has 15 residues. TCRdb keeps only in-frame clones here, not all; method: immunoSEQ multiplex PCR. The table shows around 13,000 clones, with roughly 70% occurring only once. For this clone: The antigen is unknown.

Time point given: after neoadjuvant nivolumab, at surgical resection. Patients had HPV-negative, locally advanced oral cavity squamous cell carcinoma. The chain employs TRBV5-4 and TRBJ1-2, with TRBD1 identical over 7 bases. The receptor's source is a person between 35 and 79 years old with oral cavity squamous cell carcinoma. The sample in question was PBMCs, obtained after nivolumab (anti-PD-1) treatment. The CDR3 loop reads CASSLPDRVNYGYTF. DNA of the CDR3: TGTGCCAGCAGCTTACCCGACAGGGTCAACTATGGCTACACCTTC. Filled out from reference TRBV5-4 and TRBJ1-2, the complete variable domain reads ETGVTQSPTHLIKTRGQQVTLRCSSQSGHNTVSWYQQALGQGPQFIFQYYREEENGRGNFPPRFSGLQFPNYSSELNVNALELDDSALYLCASSLPDRVNYGYTFGSGTRLTVV.